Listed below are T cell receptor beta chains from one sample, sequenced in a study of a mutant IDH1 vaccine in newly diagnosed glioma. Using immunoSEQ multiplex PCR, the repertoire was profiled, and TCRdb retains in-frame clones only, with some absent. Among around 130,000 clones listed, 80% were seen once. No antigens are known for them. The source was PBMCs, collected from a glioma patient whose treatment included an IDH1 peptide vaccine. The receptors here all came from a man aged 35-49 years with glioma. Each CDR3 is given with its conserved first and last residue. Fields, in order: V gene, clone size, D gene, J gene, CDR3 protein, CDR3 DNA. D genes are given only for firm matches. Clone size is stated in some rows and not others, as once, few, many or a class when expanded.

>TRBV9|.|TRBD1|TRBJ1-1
CASSVGGDSTEAFF
TGTGCCAGCAGCGTAGGGGGGGACAGCACTGAAGCTTTCTTT
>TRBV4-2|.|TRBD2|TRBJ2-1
CASSQDRVAGEQFF
TGTGCCAGCAGCCAAGATCGGGTAGCGGGAGAGCAGTTCTTC
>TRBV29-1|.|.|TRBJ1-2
CSVVVRNSGGGYTF
TGCAGCGTTGTTGTAAGGAATTCGGGTGGTGGCTACACCTTC
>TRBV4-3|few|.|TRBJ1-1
CASSQDSSGITEAFF
TGCGCCAGCAGCCAAGATAGCTCGGGGATCACTGAAGCTTTCTTT
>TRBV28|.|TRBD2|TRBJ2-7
CASRPLGLAGVYEQYF
TGTGCCAGCAGACCCCTAGGACTAGCGGGAGTCTACGAGCAGTACTTC
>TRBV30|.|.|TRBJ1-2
CAWRTISGGYTF
TGTGCCTGGAGGACCATATCGGGAGGCTACACCTTC
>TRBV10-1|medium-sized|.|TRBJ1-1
CASSESKPNTEAFF
TGCGCCAGCAGTGAGTCTAAACCGAACACTGAAGCTTTCTTT
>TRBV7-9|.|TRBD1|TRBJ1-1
CASSFGQGAVTEAFF
TGTGCCAGCAGCTTTGGACAGGGGGCAGTCACTGAAGCTTTCTTT
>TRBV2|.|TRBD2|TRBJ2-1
CASSPLAGGVREQFF
TGTGCCAGCAGTCCACTAGCGGGAGGAGTTCGTGAGCAGTTCTTC
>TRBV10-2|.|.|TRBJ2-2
CASSENTGELFF
TGCGCCAGCAGTGAAAACACCGGGGAGCTGTTTTTT
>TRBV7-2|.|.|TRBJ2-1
CASSLELGSYNEQFF
TGTGCCAGCAGCTTAGAACTAGGCTCCTACAATGAGCAGTTCTTC
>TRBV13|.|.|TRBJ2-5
CASSPPGTSGGEETQYF
TGTGCCAGCAGCCCCCCCGGGACAAGTGGCGGGGAAGAGACCCAGTACTTC
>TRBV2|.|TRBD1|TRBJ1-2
CASMGAGQGRGGYTF
TGTGCCAGCATGGGGGCGGGACAGGGAAGAGGGGGCTACACCTTC
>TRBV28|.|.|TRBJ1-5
CASKGGGGNQPQHF
TGTGCCAGCAAGGGGGGCGGGGGCAATCAGCCCCAGCATTTT
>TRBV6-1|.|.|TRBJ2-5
CASSGTKGLLGQETQYF
TGTGCCAGCAGTGGGACTAAGGGACTTTTGGGCCAAGAGACCCAGTACTTC
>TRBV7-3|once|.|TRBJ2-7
CASSPRDSGGEQYF
TGTGCCAGCAGTCCGCGGGACTCCGGTGGGGAGCAGTACTTC
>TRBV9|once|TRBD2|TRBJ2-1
CASSVVPSGSIYNEQFF
TGTGCCAGCAGCGTAGTTCCTAGCGGGAGTATCTACAATGAGCAGTTCTTC
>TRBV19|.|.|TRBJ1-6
CASSTNPQGQGSPLHF
TGTGCCAGTAGCACGAACCCACAGGGCCAGGGCTCACCCCTCCACTTT
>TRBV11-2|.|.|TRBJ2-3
CASSIRNTQYF
TGTGCCAGCAGCATAAGAAATACGCAGTATTTT
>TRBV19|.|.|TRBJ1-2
CASSFRDYYGYTF
TGTGCCAGTAGTTTCCGGGACTACTATGGCTACACCTTC
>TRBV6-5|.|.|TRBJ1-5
CASSRSSNQPQHF
TGTGCCAGCAGTAGGTCTTCCAATCAGCCCCAGCATTTT
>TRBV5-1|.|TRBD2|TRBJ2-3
CASSFRLAGDTQYF
TGCGCCAGCAGCTTTCGACTAGCGGGAGATACGCAGTATTTT
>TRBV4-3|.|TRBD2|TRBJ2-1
CASSQDPQRGPHNEQFF
TGCGCCAGCAGCCAAGATCCTCAGCGGGGGCCACACAATGAGCAGTTCTTC
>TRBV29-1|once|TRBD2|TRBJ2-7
CSGRLATNEQYF
TGCAGCGGCCGACTAGCGACCAACGAGCAGTACTTC
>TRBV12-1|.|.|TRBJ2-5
CASSFDPDFQETQYF
TGTGCCAGCAGCTTTGACCCGGACTTCCAAGAGACCCAGTACTTC
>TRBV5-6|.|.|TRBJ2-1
CASSPGENQRAFFNNEQFF
TGTGCCAGCAGCCCGGGAGAAAATCAGCGGGCTTTCTTTAACAATGAGCAGTTCTTC
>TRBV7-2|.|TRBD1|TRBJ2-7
CASSTRGPLSYEQYF
TGTGCCAGCAGCACAAGGGGGCCTCTCTCCTACGAGCAGTACTTC
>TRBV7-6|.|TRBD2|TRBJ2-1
CASSLGTSGGEQFF
TGTGCCAGCAGCCTCGGGACTAGCGGGGGTGAGCAGTTCTTC
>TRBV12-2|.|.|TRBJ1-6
CASRFQRQGSYNSPLHF
TGTGCAAGTCGCTTCCAACGACAGGGATCCTATAATTCACCCCTCCACTTT
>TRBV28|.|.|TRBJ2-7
CASRTQGGPSFEQYF
TGTGCCAGCAGGACGCAGGGGGGCCCTTCCTTCGAGCAGTACTTC
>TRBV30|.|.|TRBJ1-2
CAWSVLTVPRGYDGYTF
TGTGCCTGGAGTGTATTGACGGTACCAAGGGGCTATGATGGCTACACCTTC
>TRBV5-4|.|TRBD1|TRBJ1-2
CASSSGDRVGYGYTF
TGTGCCAGCAGCTCCGGGGACAGGGTAGGGTATGGCTACACCTTC
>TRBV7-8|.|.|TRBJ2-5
CASSYGPKETQYF
TGTGCCAGCAGCTACGGACCTAAGGAGACCCAGTACTTC
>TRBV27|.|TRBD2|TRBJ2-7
CASSFGTSGEQYF
TGTGCCAGCAGTTTCGGGACTAGCGGCGAGCAGTACTTC
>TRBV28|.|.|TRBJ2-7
CASSRGTAGRYEQYF
TGTGCCAGCAGTCGAGGGACGGCTGGGCGCTACGAGCAGTACTTC
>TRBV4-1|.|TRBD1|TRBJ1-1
CASSRPGQGAGNTEAFF
TGCGCCAGCAGCAGACCGGGACAGGGGGCAGGGAACACTGAAGCTTTCTTT
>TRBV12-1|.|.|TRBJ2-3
CASSPCGGRASDTQYF
TGTGCCAGCAGCCCTTGCGGCGGGAGGGCGTCAGATACGCAGTATTTT
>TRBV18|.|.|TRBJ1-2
CASSPAVPELNYGYTF
TGTGCCAGCTCACCAGCCGTACCGGAGCTTAACTATGGCTACACCTTC
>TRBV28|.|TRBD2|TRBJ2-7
CASGGGSSYEQYF
TGTGCCAGCGGCGGGGGGAGCTCCTACGAGCAGTACTTC
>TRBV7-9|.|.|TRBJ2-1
CASSLGIPGLIYNEQFF
TGTGCCAGCAGCTTAGGGATCCCGGGACTTATCTACAATGAGCAGTTCTTC
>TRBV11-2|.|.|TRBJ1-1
CASSLEFTGKGEAFF
TGTGCCAGCAGCTTAGAGTTTACGGGGAAGGGTGAAGCTTTCTTT
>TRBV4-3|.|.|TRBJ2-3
CASSQERGHTDTQYF
TGCGCCAGCAGCCAAGAGAGAGGGCACACAGATACGCAGTATTTT
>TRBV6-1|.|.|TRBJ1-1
CASSEASAGTQAFF
TGTGCCAGCAGTGAAGCGTCGGCAGGAACCCAAGCTTTCTTT
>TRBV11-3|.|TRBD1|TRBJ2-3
CASSGGIDTQYF
TGTGCCAGCTCAGGGGGCATAGATACGCAGTATTTT
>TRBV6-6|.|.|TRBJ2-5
CASSYSLELGTQYF
TGTGCCAGCAGTTACTCGTTAGAACTGGGGACCCAGTACTTC
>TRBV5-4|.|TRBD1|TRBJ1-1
CASSHDRGWAEAFF
TGTGCCAGCAGCCATGACAGGGGTTGGGCTGAAGCTTTCTTT
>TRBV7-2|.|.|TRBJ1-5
CASSYTGVLGNQPQHF
TGTGCCAGCAGTTACACAGGAGTTCTAGGCAATCAGCCCCAGCATTTT
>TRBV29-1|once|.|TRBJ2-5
CSVEARAVPGETQYF
TGCAGCGTTGAAGCTCGAGCGGTCCCGGGGGAGACCCAGTACTTC